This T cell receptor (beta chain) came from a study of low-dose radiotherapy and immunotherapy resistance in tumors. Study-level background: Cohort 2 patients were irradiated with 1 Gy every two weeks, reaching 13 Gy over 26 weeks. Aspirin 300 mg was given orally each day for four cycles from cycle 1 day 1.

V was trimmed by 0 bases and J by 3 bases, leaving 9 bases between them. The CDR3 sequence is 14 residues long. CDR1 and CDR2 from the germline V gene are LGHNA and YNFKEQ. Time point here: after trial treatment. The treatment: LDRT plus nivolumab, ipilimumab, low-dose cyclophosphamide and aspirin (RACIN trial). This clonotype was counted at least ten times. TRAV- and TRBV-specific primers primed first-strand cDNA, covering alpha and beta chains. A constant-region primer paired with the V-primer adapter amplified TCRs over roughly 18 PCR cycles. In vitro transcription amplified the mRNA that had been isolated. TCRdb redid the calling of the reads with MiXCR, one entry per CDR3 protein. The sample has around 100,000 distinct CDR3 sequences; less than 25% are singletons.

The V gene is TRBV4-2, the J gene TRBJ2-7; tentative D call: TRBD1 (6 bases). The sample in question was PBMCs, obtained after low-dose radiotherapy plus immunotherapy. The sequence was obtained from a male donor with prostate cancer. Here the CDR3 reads CASSQEQGFYEQYF. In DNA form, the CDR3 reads TGTGCCAGCAGCCAAGAACAGGGTTTCTACGAGCAGTACTTC.